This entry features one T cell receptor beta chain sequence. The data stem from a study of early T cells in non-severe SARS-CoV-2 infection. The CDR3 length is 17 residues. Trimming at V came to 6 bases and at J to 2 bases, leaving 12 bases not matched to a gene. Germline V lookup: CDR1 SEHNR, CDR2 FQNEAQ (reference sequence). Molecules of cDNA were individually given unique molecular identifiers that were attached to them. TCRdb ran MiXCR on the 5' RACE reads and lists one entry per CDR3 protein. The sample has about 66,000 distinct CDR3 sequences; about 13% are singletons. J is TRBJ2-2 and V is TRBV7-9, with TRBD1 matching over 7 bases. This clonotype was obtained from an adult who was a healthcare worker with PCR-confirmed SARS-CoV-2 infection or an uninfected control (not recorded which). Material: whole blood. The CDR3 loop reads CASSQGVRTGNTGELFF. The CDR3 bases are TGTGCCAGCAGTCAGGGGGTTCGGACGGGCAACACCGGGGAGCTGTTTTTT.